These T cell receptor beta chains were read from a single sample in a study of regulatory T cells in long-lasting Graves disease. TCRdb re-called the multiplex PCR reads with MiXCR, one entry per CDR3 protein. The repertoire holds about 330,000 distinct CDR3 sequences, with 16% as singletons. These records were also assigned to another study, of T cells in Graves' hyperthyroidism and ophthalmopathy.

Sequencing used peripheral blood mononuclear cells (PBMCs), obtained at new diagnosis, from a patient treated with antithyroid drugs. The receptors originated from a woman younger than 35 with Graves disease. Both conserved end residues are part of each CDR3. The D gene is left open where the match is weak. The size field is filled for only some rows; it gives once, few, many or a size class.

abundance,v_gene,d_gene,len,j_gene,CDR3nt,CDR3aa
NA,TRBV20-1,TRBD2,16,TRBJ2-5,TGCAGTGCTAGAGGACTACTAGCGGGAGATCTAGAGACCCAGTACTTC,CSARGLLAGDLETQYF
many,TRBV2,NA,15,TRBJ2-3,TGTGCCAGCATGGGTCACAAGGCTAGCACAGATACGCAGTATTTT,CASMGHKASTDTQYF
many,TRBV13,NA,14,TRBJ2-2,TGTGCCAGCAGCTTCCAGGGGAACACCGGGGAGCTGTTTTTT,CASSFQGNTGELFF
many,TRBV20-1,TRBD1,16,TRBJ2-2,TGCAGTGCTAGAGCGCGGGGCAGGGGGCTTACCGGGGAGCTGTTTTTT,CSARARGRGLTGELFF
many,TRBV29-1,TRBD2,12,TRBJ2-7,TGCAGCGTTGAAGGCGGGGGGCTAAAGCAGTACTTC,CSVEGGGLKQYF
many,TRBV7-9,TRBD1,17,TRBJ2-7,TGTGCCAGCAGCTTAGCGCTAGGGACAGACGGCTCCTACGAGCAGTACTTC,CASSLALGTDGSYEQYF
many,TRBV6-2/TRBV6-3,NA,15,TRBJ2-5,TGTGCCAGCAGTTACGGGGGGACCGGCCAAGAGACCCAGTACTTC,CASSYGGTGQETQYF
many,TRBV5-1,TRBD1,14,TRBJ1-1,TGCGCCAGCAGATCACAGGGGATGAACACTGAAGCTTTCTTT,CASRSQGMNTEAFF
NA,TRBV28,TRBD2,14,TRBJ2-1,TGTGCCAGCAGATATAGCGGGGGGTATAATGAGCAGTTCTTC,CASRYSGGYNEQFF
NA,TRBV10-3,TRBD1,11,TRBJ1-2,TGTGCCATCAGCGGACAGGACAGTGACACCTTC,CAISGQDSDTF
NA,TRBV16,NA,17,TRBJ1-5,TGTGCCAGCAGCCATTCGGGTATGGGAGGGAACAATCAGCCCCAGCATTTT,CASSHSGMGGNNQPQHF
many,TRBV5-8,TRBD2,16,TRBJ2-1,TGTGCCAGCAGCTTGGCCGTGCTAGCGGGAGTGGGTGAGCAGTTCTTC,CASSLAVLAGVGEQFF
few,TRBV5-1,NA,12,TRBJ1-2,TGCGCCAGCAGCCCGGGACCTTATGGCTACACCTTC,CASSPGPYGYTF
few,TRBV5-1,TRBD1,14,TRBJ1-1,TGCGCCAGCAGCCTACAGGGGGGTCCCACTGAAGCTTTCTTT,CASSLQGGPTEAFF
NA,TRBV5-4,NA,14,TRBJ2-5,TGTGCCAGCAGCCCGGAGGGCCGTACCAAGACCCAGTACTTC,CASSPEGRTKTQYF
many,TRBV20-1,NA,13,TRBJ2-3,TGCAGTGCTAGACCCGGAGCGACAGATACGCAGTATTTT,CSARPGATDTQYF